The clone carrying this T cell receptor beta chain has ten or more counts. Its antigen remains unidentified. Individual cDNA molecules each received unique molecular identifiers attached to them. TCRdb independently ran MiXCR on the 5' RACE reads; one entry per CDR3 protein. This table holds under 65,000 distinct CDR3 sequences, 12% found once. This entry comes from a study of early T cells in non-severe SARS-CoV-2 infection. Study at large: The authors sequenced bulk RNA from unsorted whole blood, leaving chains unpaired.

Germline loops: CDR1 MGHRA, CDR2 YSYEKL. The CDR3 spans 14 residues. Unmatched junction bases numbered 2, after V lost 1 base and J lost 4 bases. Study-wide results and caveats: Matches to VDJdb favored anti-spike CD8 responses and missed private and CD4 specificities.

This chain connects TRBV4-1 to TRBJ2-5; 8 bases line up with TRBD1. The sequence derives from an adult who was a healthcare worker with PCR-confirmed SARS-CoV-2 infection or an uninfected control (not recorded which). Sequencing was carried out using whole blood. Here the CDR3 DNA reads TGCGCCAGCAGCCAAGTACAGGGGGTAGAGACCCAGTACTTC. This sequence encodes CASSQVQGVETQYF.